This section outlines one T cell receptor (beta chain) sequence together with its context. The sample belongs to a study of blood T cell repertoires in COVID-19. V gave up 1 base and J gave up 4 bases; unmatched junction bases: 7. The CDR3 is 16 residues long. CDR1 and CDR2 from the germline V gene are MGHRA and YSYEKL. TCRdb's copy holds only in-frame clones and misses some; the assay was immunoSEQ multiplex PCR. This table holds more than 200,000 clones, around 90% found once. The TCR was taken from a woman in her 50s who had recovered from COVID-19. The sample comprised PBMCs or T cells enriched from blood (not recorded which). The chain uses TRBV4-1 and TRBJ2-3, with TRBD2 identical over 8 bases. The CDR3 reads CASSQGPGTSPDTQYF. The CDR3 DNA follows: TGCGCCAGCAGCCAAGGCCCCGGGACTAGTCCAGATACGCAGTATTTT.